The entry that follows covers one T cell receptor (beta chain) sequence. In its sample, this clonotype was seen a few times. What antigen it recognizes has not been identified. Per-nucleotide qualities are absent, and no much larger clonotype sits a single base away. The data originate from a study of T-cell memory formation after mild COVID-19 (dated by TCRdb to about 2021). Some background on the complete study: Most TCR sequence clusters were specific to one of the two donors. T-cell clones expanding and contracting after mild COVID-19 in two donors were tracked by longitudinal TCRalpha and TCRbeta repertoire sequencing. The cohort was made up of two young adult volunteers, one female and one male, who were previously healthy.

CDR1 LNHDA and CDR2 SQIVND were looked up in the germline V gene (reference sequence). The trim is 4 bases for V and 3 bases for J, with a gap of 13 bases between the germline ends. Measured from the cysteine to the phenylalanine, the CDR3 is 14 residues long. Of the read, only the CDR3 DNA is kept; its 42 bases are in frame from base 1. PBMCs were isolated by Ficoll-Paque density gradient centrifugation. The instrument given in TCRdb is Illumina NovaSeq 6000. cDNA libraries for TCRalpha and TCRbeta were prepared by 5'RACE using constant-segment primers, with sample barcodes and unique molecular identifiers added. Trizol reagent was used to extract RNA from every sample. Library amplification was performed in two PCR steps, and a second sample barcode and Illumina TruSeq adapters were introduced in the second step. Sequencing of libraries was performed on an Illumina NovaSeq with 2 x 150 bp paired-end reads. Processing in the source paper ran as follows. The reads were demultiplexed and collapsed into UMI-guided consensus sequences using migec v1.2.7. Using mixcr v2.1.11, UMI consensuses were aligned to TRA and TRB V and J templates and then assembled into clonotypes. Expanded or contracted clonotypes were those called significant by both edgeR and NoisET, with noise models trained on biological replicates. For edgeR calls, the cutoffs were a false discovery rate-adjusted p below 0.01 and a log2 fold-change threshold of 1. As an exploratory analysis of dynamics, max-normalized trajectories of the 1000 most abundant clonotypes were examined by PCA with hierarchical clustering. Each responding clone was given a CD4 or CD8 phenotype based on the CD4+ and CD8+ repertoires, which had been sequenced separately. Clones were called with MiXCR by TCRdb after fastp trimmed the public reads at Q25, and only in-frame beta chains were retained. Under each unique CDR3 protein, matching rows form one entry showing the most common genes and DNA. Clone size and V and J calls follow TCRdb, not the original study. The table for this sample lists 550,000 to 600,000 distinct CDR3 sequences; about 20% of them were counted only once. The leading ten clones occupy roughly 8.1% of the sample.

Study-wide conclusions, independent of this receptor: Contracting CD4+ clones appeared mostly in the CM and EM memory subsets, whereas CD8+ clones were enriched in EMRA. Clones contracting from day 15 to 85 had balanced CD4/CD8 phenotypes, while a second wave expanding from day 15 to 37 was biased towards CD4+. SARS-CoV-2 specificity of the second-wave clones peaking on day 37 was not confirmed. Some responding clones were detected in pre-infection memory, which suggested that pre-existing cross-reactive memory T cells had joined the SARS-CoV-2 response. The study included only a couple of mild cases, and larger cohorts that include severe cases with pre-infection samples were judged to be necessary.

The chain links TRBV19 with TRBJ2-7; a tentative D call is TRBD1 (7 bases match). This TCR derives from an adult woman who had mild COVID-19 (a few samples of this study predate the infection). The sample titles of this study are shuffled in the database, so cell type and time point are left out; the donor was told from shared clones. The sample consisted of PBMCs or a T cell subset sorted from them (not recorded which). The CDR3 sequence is CASSTRDRFYEQYF. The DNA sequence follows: TGTGCCAGTAGTACGCGGGACAGATTCTACGAGCAGTACTTC. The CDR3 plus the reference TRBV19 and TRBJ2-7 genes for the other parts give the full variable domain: DGGITQSPKYLFRKEGQNVTLSCEQNLNHDAMYWYRQDPGQGLRLIYYSQIVNDFQKGDIAEGYSVSREKKESFPLTVTSAQKNPTAFYLCASSTRDRFYEQYFGPGTRLTVT.